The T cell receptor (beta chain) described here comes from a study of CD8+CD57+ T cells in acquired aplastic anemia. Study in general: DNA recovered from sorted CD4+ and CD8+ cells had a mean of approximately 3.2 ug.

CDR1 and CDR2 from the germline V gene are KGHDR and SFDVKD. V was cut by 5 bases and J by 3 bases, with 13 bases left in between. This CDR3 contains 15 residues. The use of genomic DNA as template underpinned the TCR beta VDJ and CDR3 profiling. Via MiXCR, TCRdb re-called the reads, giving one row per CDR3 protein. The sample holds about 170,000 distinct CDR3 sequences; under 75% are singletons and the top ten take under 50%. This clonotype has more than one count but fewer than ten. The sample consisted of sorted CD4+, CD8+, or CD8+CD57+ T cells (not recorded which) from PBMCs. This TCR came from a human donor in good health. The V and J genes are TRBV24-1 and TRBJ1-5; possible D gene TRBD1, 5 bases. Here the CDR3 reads CATSGYQGYNQPQHF. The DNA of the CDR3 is TGTGCCACCAGTGGGTATCAGGGATACAATCAGCCCCAGCATTTT.